This TCR beta chain was documented in a study of blood T cell repertoires in COVID-19 (dated by TCRdb to the early 2020s). At the level of the whole study: Samples covering the acute and convalescent phases of COVID-19 were provided by collaborators in the United States, Italy and Spain. Subjects who had been exposed to COVID-19, were actively infected with it, or had recovered from it provided the deeply sampled blood TCRbeta repertoires that made up the dataset. The repertoires were released in a freely available public database intended as a resource for research on the immune response to SARS-CoV-2. The samples were drawn from two sources: the first 160 participants of the ongoing ImmuneRACE study, and over 950 subjects contributed by 6 global collaborators. The prospective study material was composed of cDNA or gDNA derived from T cells, B-cell-depleted T cells, or PBMCs. The sample metadata nearly always contained a de-identified subject ID, COVID-19 status, age in years and sex. Where available, HLA class I and class II types were obtained from metadata supplied by the sample provider rather than from assay-based typing.

TCRbeta CDR3 regions were amplified from genomic DNA by means of the immunoSEQ Assay, a bias-controlled multiplex PCR. Turning to the authors' computational methods: Nucleated cell counts per sample were estimated from amplification of reference gene primers within the assay. To quantify the absolute abundance of each unique TCRbeta CDR3 rearrangement, sequence reads were collapsed and filtered. For each sample, productive Simpson clonality was calculated by taking the square root of Simpson's diversity index across productive rearrangements. The clones in this table, taken by TCRdb from immuneACCESS, are in-frame only. Not every clone is retained; where verified, under half of the shortfall comes from an unresolved V gene, and the cause of the rest is unknown. V and J calls and clone size are as listed in that table; D and trimming were resolved from the DNA. The table for this sample lists 200,000 to 300,000 clones; around 86% of them were counted only once. Of the sample, approximately 5.1% is held by the ten largest clones.

What the work shows at the level of the full study, not this receptor alone: The quantity of clinical and demographic metadata differed by source and by participant and was supplied without curation.

This clone came up once. Its antigen is still unknown. It has no much larger one-base neighbor in the sample; base qualities were not kept. Sequences LNHDA (CDR1) and SQIVND (CDR2) are obtained from the germline V gene (reference sequence). The CDR3, cysteine through phenylalanine, is 13 amino acids long. The DNA shown is the 39-base CDR3, in frame from base 1. V is cut back by 5 bases and J by 7 bases, with 6 bases in the junction unmatched. In Seattle, one collaborating source enrolled patients while the infection was active and tracked those patients longitudinally over the course of disease. Collaborating institutions collected whole blood in K2EDTA tubes following their own protocols. For TCRbeta analysis, collaborators shipped samples as frozen whole blood, isolated PBMCs, or DNA extracted from either of those sample types.

Sequenced: peripheral blood. The chain uses TRBV19 and TRBJ1-2; 8 bases in the junction line up with TRBD1. This clonotype was sampled from a woman in her sixties with COVID-19, enrolled during active disease. The DNA sequence reads TGTGCCAGTAGTTCCCAGGGGGCGTCTGGCTACACCTTC. Translation gives CASSSQGASGYTF. The full variable domain, with segments outside the CDR3 supplied by the reference TRBV19 and TRBJ1-2 proteins, appears as DGGITQSPKYLFRKEGQNVTLSCEQNLNHDAMYWYRQDPGQGLRLIYYSQIVNDFQKGDIAEGYSVSREKKESFPLTVTSAQKNPTAFYLCASSSQGASGYTFGSGTRLTVV.